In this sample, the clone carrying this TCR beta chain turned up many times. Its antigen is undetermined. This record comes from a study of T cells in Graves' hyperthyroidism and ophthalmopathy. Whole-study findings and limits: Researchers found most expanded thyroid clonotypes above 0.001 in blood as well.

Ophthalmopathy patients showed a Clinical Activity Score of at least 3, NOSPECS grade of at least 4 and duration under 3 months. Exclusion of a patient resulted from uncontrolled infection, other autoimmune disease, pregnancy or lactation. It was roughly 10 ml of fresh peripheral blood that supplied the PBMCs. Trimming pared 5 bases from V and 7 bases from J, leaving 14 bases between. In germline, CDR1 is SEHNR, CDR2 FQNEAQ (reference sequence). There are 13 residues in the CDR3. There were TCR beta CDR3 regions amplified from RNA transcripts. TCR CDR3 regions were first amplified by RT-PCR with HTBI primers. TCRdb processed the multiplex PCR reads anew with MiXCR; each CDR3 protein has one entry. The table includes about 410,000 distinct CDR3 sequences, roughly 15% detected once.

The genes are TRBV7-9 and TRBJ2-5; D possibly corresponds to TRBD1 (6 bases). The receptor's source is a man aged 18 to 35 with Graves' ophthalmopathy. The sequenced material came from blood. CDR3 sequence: CASSQGQYATQYF. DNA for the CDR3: TGTGCCAGCAGCCAAGGACAGTACGCGACCCAGTACTTC.